The 27 T cell receptor beta chains reported below all come from one sample, sequenced in a study of T cells in Graves' hyperthyroidism and ophthalmopathy. Amplification targeted TCR beta CDR3 regions from RNA transcripts. The TCR CDR3 was amplified in a first-round RT-PCR using the HTBI primer set. MiXCR was run by TCRdb on the multiplex PCR reads, yielding one entry per CDR3 protein. The sample holds under 400,000 distinct CDR3 sequences; approximately 22% are singletons and the top ten take around half. Sequenced material: blood. The receptors originated from a woman aged 45-59 years with Graves' hyperthyroidism.

The J gene is TRBJ2-7, the V gene TRBV28; 8 bases agree with TRBD1. The CDR3 extends over 14 amino acids. Germline CDR1 reads MDHEN; CDR2 reads SYDVKM. With 5 bases clipped from V and 7 bases from J, the junction kept 10 bases outside the gene matches. CDR3 sequence: CASSRQGRYWEQYF. For the CDR3, the DNA is TGTGCCAGCAGTCGACAGGGGCGGTATTGGGAGCAGTACTTC.

This clonotype was counted at least ten times. V and J are TRBV11-1 and TRBJ2-7; 7 bases agree with TRBD1. Germline V CDR1 and CDR2: SGHAT, FQDESV (reference sequence). This CDR3 is built from 14 residues. V was pared by 3 bases and J by 2 bases, with 4 bases of the junction left unmatched. The CDR3: CASSFTGDPYEQYF. The DNA of the CDR3 is TGTGCCAGCAGCTTCACAGGGGACCCCTACGAGCAGTACTTC.

The chain recombines TRBV5-5 with TRBJ2-3; TRBD1 aligns across 8 bases. In germline, CDR1 is SGHKS, CDR2 YYEKEE (reference sequence). Trimming at V came to 3 bases and at J to 0 bases, leaving 6 bases not matched to a gene. The CDR3 sequence is 16 residues long. The chain's CDR3 is CASSSFGTGSTDTQYF. DNA for the CDR3: TGTGCCAGCAGCTCGTTCGGGACAGGCAGCACAGATACGCAGTATTTT.

The chain joins TRBV7-2 to TRBJ2-7; D possibly corresponds to TRBD2 (5 bases). The germline V gene encodes CDR1 SGHTA and CDR2 FQGNSA. This CDR3 comprises 12 residues. Between the trimmed V and J ends, which lost 6 bases and 6 bases, there was a span of 12 bases. Written as DNA, the CDR3 is TGTGCCAGCAGTCGGACTCTGGGCGAGCAGTACTTC. Amino acid sequence: CASSRTLGEQYF. The whole variable domain, filled in from reference TRBV7-2 and TRBJ2-7, reads GAGVSQSPSNKVTEKGKDVELRCDPISGHTALYWYRQSLGQGLEFLIYFQGNSAPDKSGLPSDRFSAERTGGSVSTLTIQRTQQEDSAVYLCASSRTLGEQYFGPGTRLTVT.

The chain is built from TRBV2 and TRBJ2-1; 7 bases match TRBD2. CDR3 length: 13 amino acids. Germline V CDR1 and CDR2: SNHLY, FYNNEI. V shed 6 bases, J shed 8 bases, and the junction held 7 bases outside the gene matches. The CDR3 loop is CASRRTSSDEQFF. The CDR3 DNA follows: TGTGCCAGCAGGAGGACTAGTAGTGATGAGCAGTTCTTC. Looking up the rest from reference TRBV2 and TRBJ2-1 gives the full variable domain: EPEVTQTPSHQVTQMGQEVILRCVPISNHLYFYWYRQILGQKVEFLVSFYNNEISEKSEIFDDQFSVERPDGSNFTLKIRSTKLEDSAMYFCASRRTSSDEQFFGPGTRLTVL.

This clonotype occurred many times. V is TRBV19 and J is TRBJ2-1; possibly TRBD2 for D (5 bases). V shed 0 bases and J shed 9 bases, with 9 bases lying between them. The CDR3 loop spans 13 amino acids. Germline CDR1 is LNHDA and CDR2 is SQIVND (reference sequence). This CDR3 reads CASSIEGRGEQFF. Here the CDR3 DNA reads TGTGCCAGTAGTATAGAGGGGAGAGGTGAGCAGTTCTTC.

This clonotype came up a few times. The chain joins TRBV7-3 to TRBJ2-1; D may be TRBD2 (7 bases). This CDR3 comprises 15 residues. CDR1 and CDR2 (germline): SGHTA, FQGTGA. With 1 base removed from V and 6 bases from J, the gap between germline ends came to 13 bases. CDR3 in amino acids: CASSLIGGPSNEQFF. CDR3 nucleotide sequence: TGTGCCAGCAGCTTAATCGGGGGGCCTTCCAATGAGCAGTTCTTC.

There are many counts of this clonotype. The J gene is TRBJ2-1, the V gene TRBV27; D is unresolved. CDR3 length: 13 residues. V gave up 3 bases and J gave up 6 bases, with 9 bases separating them. Germline values: CDR1 MNHEY, CDR2 SMNVEV (reference sequence). In DNA form, the CDR3 reads TGTGCCAGCAGTTTTCCGGGCTCCAATGAGCAGTTCTTC. The encoded protein is CASSFPGSNEQFF.

In this sample, this clonotype turned up many times. This chain connects TRBV11-2 to TRBJ2-3, with a possible D match to TRBD2 (5 bases). V was shortened by 2 bases and J by 6 bases, with 9 bases between the two germline ends. The CDR3 is made up of 13 amino acids. Per germline, CDR1 SGHAT and CDR2 FQNNGV. As DNA, the CDR3 is TGTGCCAGCAGCTTACCTAGCATGGATACGCAGTATTTT. It codes for CASSLPSMDTQYF.

In this sample, this clonotype turned up a few times. This rearrangement joins TRBV4-1 to TRBJ1-4, with D unresolved. This CDR3 has 15 amino acids. Between the trimmed V and J ends, which lost 0 bases and 7 bases, there was a span of 12 bases. Germline V lookup: CDR1 MGHRA, CDR2 YSYEKL. CDR3 amino acids: CASSQDPGLGEKLFF. The CDR3, as DNA: TGCGCCAGCAGCCAAGACCCCGGGCTGGGTGAAAAACTGTTTTTT.

This chain links TRBV19 with TRBJ2-3; 10 bases match TRBD1. V lost 4 bases to trimming and J lost 3 bases; unmatched junction nucleotides: 4. The length of the CDR3 is 15 residues. Germline CDR1 is LNHDA and CDR2 is SQIVND (reference sequence). The chain's CDR3 is CASSKDRGRTDTQYF. For the CDR3, the DNA is TGTGCCAGTAGTAAGGACAGGGGGAGAACAGATACGCAGTATTTT.

Many counts were recorded for this clonotype. The CDR3 bases are TGTGCCAGCAGCCAAACGGGACTATCCACAGATACGCAGTATTTT. It is translated as CASSQTGLSTDTQYF. This rearrangement joins TRBV3-1 to TRBJ2-3, with 7 bases that match TRBD2. This CDR3 comprises 15 residues. Germline CDR1 reads LGHDT; CDR2 reads YNNKEL (reference sequence). V trimming: 2 bases; J trimming: 2 bases; junction bases outside the gene matches: 4.

At least ten counts were recorded for this clonotype. J is TRBJ2-1 and V is TRBV30; 8 bases align to TRBD2. The CDR3 has 16 amino acids. Germline trimming cut 5 bases from V and 0 bases from J; bases unmatched to any gene: 9. CDR1 is GTSNPN, CDR2 SVGIG, per germline (reference sequence). CDR3 in amino acids: CAWGILAGSSYNEQFF. The DNA for the CDR3 is TGTGCCTGGGGGATCCTAGCGGGCAGCTCCTACAATGAGCAGTTCTTC.

This clonotype occurred many times. The chain carries TRBV13 and TRBJ2-7, with a weak D call TRBD2 (6 bases). The CDR3 length is 14 residues. Trimming left V 0 bases short and J 4 bases short, with 10 bases between. The germline CDR1 and CDR2 sequences are PRHDT and FYEKMQ (reference sequence). CDR3 DNA: TGTGCCAGCAGCTTAGGGCGGGACTCTTACGAGCAGTACTTC. Translating it yields CASSLGRDSYEQYF. The variable domain in full, completed from reference TRBV13 and TRBJ2-7, reads AAGVIQSPRHLIKEKRETATLKCYPIPRHDTVYWYQQGPGQDPQFLISFYEKMQSDKGSIPDRFSAQQFSDYHSELNMSSLELGDSALYFCASSLGRDSYEQYFGPGTRLTVT.

The V call is TRBV28, the J call TRBJ1-1; D call uncertain. CDR1 is MDHEN, CDR2 SYDVKM, per germline. The CDR3 consists of 13 residues. V was shortened by 3 bases and J by 5 bases, with 10 bases between the two germline ends. CDR3 DNA sequence: TGTGCCAGCAGTTTTCGTCGATCTACTGAAGCTTTCTTT. Translating gives CASSFRRSTEAFF.

The sample holds many counts of this clonotype. This sequence joins TRBV11-1 and TRBJ2-2, with TRBD2 matching over 7 bases. The CDR3 has 14 residues. After removal of 5 bases from V and 3 bases from J, the junction contained 3 bases not matched to a gene. Germline V gives CDR1 SGHAT, CDR2 FQDESV (reference sequence). This chain's CDR3 is CASSLTSDTGELFF. CDR3 nucleotide sequence: TGTGCCAGCAGCCTTACTAGCGACACCGGGGAGCTGTTTTTT.

The table lists this clonotype with a count of one. The CDR3 protein is CASSYGGPPEKLFF. CDR3 DNA: TGTGCCAGCAGTTACGGGGGGCCGCCTGAAAAACTGTTTTTT. The chain combines TRBV6-5 with TRBJ1-4, with D perhaps matching TRBD1 (6 bases). The germline gives CDR1 MNHEY, CDR2 SVGAGI. Trimming removed 2 bases at V and 7 bases at J, with 11 bases between. This CDR3 has 14 residues.

The table lists this clonotype with many counts. This chain uses TRBV3-1 with TRBJ1-2, with D unclear. Germline V gene lookup returns CDR1 LGHDT and CDR2 YNNKEL (reference sequence). The CDR3 is 13 amino acids. Trimming took off 1 base at V and 12 bases at J, with 15 bases between the two ends. The DNA for the CDR3 is TGTGCCAGCAGCCAAGTGGAGACCACGACGCACACCTTC. Its protein product is CASSQVETTTHTF. The full variable domain, its missing parts supplied by reference TRBV3-1 and TRBJ1-2, is DTAVSQTPKYLVTQMGNDKSIKCEQNLGHDTMYWYKQDSKKFLKIMFSYNNKELIINETVPNRFSPKSPDKAHLNLHINSLELGDSAVYFCASSQVETTTHTFGSGTRLTVV.

The table lists this clonotype with a few counts. This rearrangement joins TRBV13 to TRBJ2-4; D possibly corresponds to TRBD2 (6 bases). Per germline, CDR1 PRHDT and CDR2 FYEKMQ (reference sequence). The CDR3 runs to 15 residues. The V and J ends lost 5 bases and 1 base respectively, with 12 bases between them. DNA for the CDR3: TGTGCCAGCAGCCCCGGGGGTGGGGCCAAAAACATTCAGTACTTC. It specifies CASSPGGGAKNIQYF.

The rearrangement uses TRBV5-5 and TRBJ2-2, with unresolved D. V was cut by 3 bases and J by 0 bases, with 15 bases left in between. The CDR3 runs to 17 residues. The germline V gene encodes CDR1 SGHKS and CDR2 YYEKEE (reference sequence). The CDR3 spells CASSSIAGPTNTGELFF. The CDR3 nucleotides are TGTGCCAGCAGCTCTATCGCCGGGCCCACGAACACCGGGGAGCTGTTTTTT.

This sequence joins TRBV2 and TRBJ1-1; D gene ambiguous. V shed 2 bases and J shed 11 bases, with 9 bases lying between them. This CDR3 has 11 amino acids. Per germline, CDR1 SNHLY and CDR2 FYNNEI. The CDR3 DNA reads as TGTGCCAGCAGTGAATGGATCGACGCTTTCTTT. Residues: CASSEWIDAFF.

This clonotype was counted only a few times. V and J are TRBV10-3 and TRBJ1-2, with 8 bases matching TRBD1. The CDR3 runs to 13 residues. CDR1 and CDR2 from the germline V gene are ENHRY and SYGVKD. Losses at the gene ends were 4 bases for V and 3 bases for J; bases not matched to a gene: 1. The CDR3 DNA reads as TGTGCCATCAGTGTGACAGGGGACTATGGCTACACCTTC. Translating it yields CAISVTGDYGYTF.

In this sample, this clonotype turned up many times. This chain connects TRBV20-1 to TRBJ1-5, with TRBD1 as a possible D gene (5 bases). Germline V gene data show CDR1 as DFQATT and CDR2 as SNEGSKA (reference sequence). The CDR3 spans 12 residues. V was trimmed by 0 bases and J by 7 bases, leaving 7 bases between them. The CDR3 sequence is CSARDRGQPQHF. DNA of the CDR3: TGCAGTGCTAGAGATCGGGGGCAGCCCCAGCATTTT.

The chain uses TRBV28 and TRBJ1-5; D unclear. Germline V gene data show CDR1 as MDHEN and CDR2 as SYDVKM. Trimming pared 7 bases from V and 3 bases from J, leaving 13 bases between. The CDR3 loop spans 14 amino acids. The chain's CDR3 is CASNTGGVNQPQHF. DNA of the CDR3: TGTGCCAGCAATACTGGTGGGGTCAATCAGCCCCAGCATTTT.

This clonotype was recorded many times. The rearrangement joins TRBV5-8 to TRBJ2-2, with 9 bases matching TRBD2. Trimming removed 0 bases from V and 3 bases from J; junction bases left unmatched: 3. CDR1 is SGHTS and CDR2 is YDEGEE in the germline V gene. The CDR3 consists of 16 residues. The CDR3, as DNA: TGTGCCAGCAGCTTGGTAGCGGGAGTAGACACCGGGGAGCTGTTTTTT. It translates to CASSLVAGVDTGELFF.

This clonotype was detected only a few times. The chain carries TRBV4-1 and TRBJ1-1; TRBD1 matches 9 bases. Germline trimming cut 3 bases from V and 4 bases from J; bases unmatched to any gene: 12. The CDR3 is 17 residues long. The germline CDR1 and CDR2 sequences are MGHRA and YSYEKL. This chain's CDR3 is CASSHKVDRGWFTEAFF. The CDR3 DNA is TGCGCCAGCAGCCACAAGGTGGACAGGGGATGGTTCACTGAAGCTTTCTTT.

A few counts support this clonotype. V is TRBV25-1 and J is TRBJ2-5; TRBD2 might be the D (5 bases). In germline, CDR1 is MGHDK, CDR2 SYGVNS. Trimming removed 2 bases from V and 1 base from J, with 8 bases in between. The CDR3 contains 14 residues. This CDR3 reads CASSEMRVQETQYF. CDR3 nucleotide sequence: TGTGCCAGCAGTGAAATGAGGGTCCAAGAGACCCAGTACTTC.